This TCR beta chain is drawn from a study of blood T cell repertoires in COVID-19. Background on the study: Specimens from acute and convalescent COVID-19 originated in the United States, Italy and Spain. From T cells, B-cell-depleted T cells, or PBMCs came the material, which was cDNA or gDNA.

Participants were placed into cohorts based on the clinical history they reported. Recovered status applied to Cohort 3 donors who had two consecutive negative PCRs. It also applied to those with clearance or with symptom resolution. The CDR3 contains 12 residues. Germline CDR1 GTSNPN, CDR2 SVGIG (reference sequence). V lost 0 bases and J 7 bases, leaving 9 bases between the germline ends. Assay used: immunoSEQ multiplex PCR; TCRdb lists only in-frame clones, some missing. Here the sample spans about 310,000 clones, 89% being singletons. This chain connects TRBV30 to TRBJ1-1; possible D gene TRBD1, 6 bases. The clonotype was recovered from a woman in her thirties or forties who had recovered from COVID-19. Sequenced input: PBMCs or T cells enriched from blood (not recorded which). The CDR3 DNA sequence: TGTGCCTGGAGTGTCCAGGGACATGAAGCTTTCTTT. Translated: CAWSVQGHEAFF.